This TCR beta chain came from a study of CD8 T cells in Susac syndrome. Negative isolation was used for CD8+ and CD4+ T cells and FACS enrichment for TEMRA cells. The RNA, about 0.45 to 1 ug, was put through reverse transcription using random hexamers. By means of immunoSEQ multiplex PCR, TCR beta CDR3 spanning 54 Vbeta and 13 Jbeta underwent amplification. A single record per CDR3 protein comes from TCRdb applying MiXCR to the immunoSEQ multiplex PCR reads. The sample has 150,000 to 250,000 distinct CDR3 sequences, about 96% seen once. There are 13 residues in the CDR3. The V gene's germline CDR1 is DFQATT and CDR2 SNEGSKA (reference sequence). Trimming left V 6 bases short and J 0 bases short, with 11 bases between.

Sequencing was performed on CD4+ T cells from PBMCs. V is TRBV20-1 and J is TRBJ2-5, with D tentatively TRBD2 (5 bases). This sequence originates from a human donor with multiple sclerosis. CDR3: CSADSGNQETQYF. The CDR3 DNA reads as TGCAGTGCGGATTCCGGGAACCAAGAGACCCAGTACTTC.